This TCR beta chain was sequenced in a study of T cell responses to AZD1222 COVID-19 vaccine. Study findings and constraints: All repertoire sampling was performed exclusively after the peak T cell response. Regions 160-218 and 743-854 dominated among vaccine-associated CD4 TCRs spanning spike. Once two AZD1222 doses were given, Spike-specific TCR breadth and depth went up.

The protocol was immunoSEQ multiplex PCR, while the TCRdb copy is restricted to in-frame clones and leaves out a portion. The sample includes tens of thousands of clones, around four fifths of them seen just once. The length of the CDR3 is 13 residues. The germline V gene has CDR1 LNHDA and CDR2 SQIVND (reference sequence). V gave up 5 bases and J gave up 5 bases, with 10 bases separating them. As to this clone: Its specificity is unknown.

The receptor's source is an adult who received the AZD1222 COVID-19 vaccine. The rearrangement joins TRBV19 to TRBJ2-1; D is uncertain. Sequenced here: peripheral blood, sampled 28 days after the second AZD1222 dose. The CDR3 spells CASSVRTNNEQFF. The CDR3 DNA reads TGTGCCAGTAGTGTAAGGACGAACAATGAGCAGTTCTTC.